The 7 T cell receptor beta chains presented below share a single source sample, sequenced in a study of T cell changes during pregnancy in multiple sclerosis. Assay: immunoSEQ multiplex PCR; the TCRdb copy retains only in-frame clones and omits some. The sample records tens of thousands of clones, about 92% being singletons. The material was CD4+ T cells from peripheral blood mononuclear cells, obtained in the second trimester of pregnancy. The receptor set was obtained from a female donor with multiple sclerosis, enrolled in a pregnancy study.

J is TRBJ1-4 and V is TRBV19; TRBD1 aligns across 8 bases. Looked up from germline, CDR1 is LNHDA and CDR2 is SQIVND (reference sequence). The V gene end was trimmed by 2 bases and the J gene end by 4 bases; junction bases not matched to a gene: 6. The CDR3 runs to 16 residues. The CDR3 loop is CASSITTGGINEKLFF. The CDR3 DNA reads TGTGCCAGTAGTATAACTACAGGGGGTATTAATGAAAAACTGTTTTTT. The whole variable domain, filled in from reference TRBV19 and TRBJ1-4, reads DGGITQSPKYLFRKEGQNVTLSCEQNLNHDAMYWYRQDPGQGLRLIYYSQIVNDFQKGDIAEGYSVSREKKESFPLTVTSAQKNPTAFYLCASSITTGGINEKLFFGSGTQLSVL.

The genes are TRBV13 and TRBJ2-7, with TRBD2 matching over 9 bases. CDR1 is PRHDT, CDR2 FYEKMQ, per germline (reference sequence). V lost 2 bases to trimming and J lost 5 bases; unmatched junction nucleotides: 10. The CDR3 has 16 residues. CDR3 protein: CASSLRGLAGSDEQYF. The CDR3 region has the DNA TGTGCCAGCAGCTTACGAGGGCTAGCGGGATCCGACGAGCAGTACTTC.

This chain links TRBV27 with TRBJ2-7; 8 positions match TRBD1. Germline V gene data show CDR1 as MNHEY and CDR2 as SMNVEV (reference sequence). The CDR3 is made up of 14 amino acids. V lost 5 bases, J lost 1 base, and 4 bases stayed unmatched. Written as DNA, the CDR3 is TGTGCCAGCAGTCCACAGGGGGGTTCCTACGAGCAGTACTTC. Protein sequence: CASSPQGGSYEQYF.

The rearrangement joins TRBV5-4 to TRBJ2-5; 7 positions match TRBD1. The CDR3 loop spans 16 amino acids. Per germline, CDR1 SGHNT and CDR2 YYREEE (reference sequence). With 0 bases clipped from V and 4 bases from J, the junction kept 9 bases outside the gene matches. The CDR3 sequence: CASSLAPGQPGETQYF. The CDR3 DNA follows: TGTGCCAGCAGCTTGGCCCCGGGACAGCCCGGAGAGACCCAGTACTTC.

The chain has TRBV30 and TRBJ2-1; possibly TRBD2 for D (6 bases). CDR3 length equals 17 residues. Deletions cut 2 bases from V and 0 bases from J, with 17 bases between. Germline CDR1 and CDR2: GTSNPN and SVGIG (reference sequence). CDR3 in amino acids: CAWSRSGATSSYNEQFF. The CDR3 coding sequence is TGTGCCTGGAGTCGATCGGGAGCCACGAGCTCCTACAATGAGCAGTTCTTC.

Only one count was recorded for this clone. The chain has TRBV6-1 and TRBJ2-1; D gene unclear. CDR1 and CDR2 from the germline V gene are MNHNS and SASEGT. The CDR3 contains 12 residues. Deletions cut 4 bases from V and 4 bases from J, with 5 bases between. This CDR3 is CASSGPYNEQFF. CDR3 nucleotide sequence: TGTGCCAGCAGTGGTCCGTACAATGAGCAGTTCTTC.

This clone was detected only a few times. The rearrangement uses TRBV5-1 and TRBJ2-7; 7 bases fit TRBD1. CDR3 length: 14 amino acids. After removal of 4 bases from V and 0 bases from J, the junction contained 4 bases not matched to a gene. Germline lookup yields CDR1 SGHRS and CDR2 YFSETQ. The CDR3 DNA is TGCGCCAGCAGCCCCAGGACAGGCTCCTACGAGCAGTACTTC. Translation: CASSPRTGSYEQYF.